The present entry profiles one TCR beta chain with its context. Its antigen is currently unknown. Assay used: immunoSEQ multiplex PCR; TCRdb lists only in-frame clones, some missing. The sample carries 640,000 or so clones, about three quarters recorded once. The entry originates in a study of shared clonotypes between healthy human individuals. The CDR3 totals 18 residues. J was trimmed by 3 bases and V by 4 bases; bases with no gene match: 12. The germline V gene has CDR1 MDHEN and CDR2 SYDVKM. Notes on the study in general: About 5% was the fraction of naive CD4 clonotypes found shared across four donors.

The receptor was derived from a young woman in good health. The chain combines TRBV28 with TRBJ2-7; 13 positions agree with TRBD2. The sample was memory CD4+ T cells sorted from blood. As to subset: CD45RA-negative fraction. This CDR3 is CASSSRPMGLAGNYEQYF. CDR3 bases: TGTGCCAGCAGTTCTCGCCCGATGGGACTAGCGGGAAACTACGAGCAGTACTTC.